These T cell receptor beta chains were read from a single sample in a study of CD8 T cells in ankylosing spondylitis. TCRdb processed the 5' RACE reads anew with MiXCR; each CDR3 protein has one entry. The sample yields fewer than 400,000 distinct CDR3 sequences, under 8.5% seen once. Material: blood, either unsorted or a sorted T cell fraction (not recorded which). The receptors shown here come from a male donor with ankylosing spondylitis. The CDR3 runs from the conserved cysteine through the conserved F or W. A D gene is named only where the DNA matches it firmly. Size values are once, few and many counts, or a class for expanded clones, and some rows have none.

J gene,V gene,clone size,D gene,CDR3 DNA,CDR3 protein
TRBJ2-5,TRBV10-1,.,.,TGCGCCAGCAGCCTAGGTGGGACTCCGGAGACCCAGTACTTC,CASSLGGTPETQYF
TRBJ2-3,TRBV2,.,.,TGTGCCAGCAGCGCCGGGTTGGGAGTGGGAGATACGCAGTATTTT,CASSAGLGVGDTQYF
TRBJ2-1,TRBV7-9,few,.,TGTGCCAGCAGCTTAGCCCGGACTACTAATGAGCAGTTCTTC,CASSLARTTNEQFF
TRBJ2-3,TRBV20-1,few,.,TGCAGTGCTAGTCCCGAAGATACGCAGTATTTT,CSASPEDTQYF
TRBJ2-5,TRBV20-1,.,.,TGCAGTGCTGGACGGGGTAACGGAGAGACCCAGTACTTC,CSAGRGNGETQYF
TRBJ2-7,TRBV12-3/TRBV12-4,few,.,TGTGCCAGCAGTTTAGGATTTGGGCTAGTCGAGGGCGAGCAGTACTTC,CASSLGFGLVEGEQYF
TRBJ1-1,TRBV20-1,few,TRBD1,TGCAGTGCTAGAGGGGACAGCGACACTGAAGCTTTCTTT,CSARGDSDTEAFF
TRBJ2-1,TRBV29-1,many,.,TGCAGCGTTGTGGCATCTTACAATGAGCAGTTCTTC,CSVVASYNEQFF
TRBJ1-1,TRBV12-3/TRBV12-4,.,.,TGTGCCAGCAGCCCGGGGTCAACTGAAGCTTTCTTT,CASSPGSTEAFF
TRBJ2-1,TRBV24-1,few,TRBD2,TGTGCCACCAGTGATTTGCCCGGGAGGGGGAATGAGCAGTTCTTC,CATSDLPGRGNEQFF
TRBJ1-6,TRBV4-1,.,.,TGCGCCAGCAGCCACCAAGACGGAAGGAATTCACCCCTCCACTTT,CASSHQDGRNSPLHF
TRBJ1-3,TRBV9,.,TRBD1,TGTGCCAGCAGCGCCCAGGGGGCTTCGGGAAACACCATATATTTT,CASSAQGASGNTIYF
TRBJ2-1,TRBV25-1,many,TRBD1,TGTGCCAGCAGTGAAGACAGGGGCTACAATGAGCAGTTCTTC,CASSEDRGYNEQFF
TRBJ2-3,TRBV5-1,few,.,TGCGCCAGCAGCCCTACCCCCAGGACGGGAGATACGCAGTATTTT,CASSPTPRTGDTQYF
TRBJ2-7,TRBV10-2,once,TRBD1,TGCGCCAGCAGGCCCCTGGGACAGGGAGGAAGGACCCACGAGCAGTACTTC,CASRPLGQGGRTHEQYF
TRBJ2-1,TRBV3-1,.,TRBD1,TGTGCCAATAAACCCGGGACAGGTTCGGATGAGCAGTTCTTC,CANKPGTGSDEQFF
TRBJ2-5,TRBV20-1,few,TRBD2,TGCAGCGCGGGGGTGCCAGTGAGCCAAGAGACCCAGTACTTC,CSAGVPVSQETQYF
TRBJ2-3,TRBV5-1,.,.,TGCGCCAGCAGCTTGTTTTCCGGCACAGATACGCAGTATTTT,CASSLFSGTDTQYF
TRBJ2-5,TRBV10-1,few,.,TGCGCCAGCGGACCCGGGACCCAAGAGACCCAGTACTTC,CASGPGTQETQYF
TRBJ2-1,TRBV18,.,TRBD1,TGTGCCAGCTCACCGAGGACAGGGCCCTCCAATGAGCAGTTCTTC,CASSPRTGPSNEQFF
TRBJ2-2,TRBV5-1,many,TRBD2,TGCGCCAGCAGCCCCCCGCTAGCGGGAAACACCGGGGAGCTGTTTTTT,CASSPPLAGNTGELFF
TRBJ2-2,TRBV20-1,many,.,TGCAGTGCTAGAGATCTTGCGGGAACCGGGGAGCTGTTTTTT,CSARDLAGTGELFF
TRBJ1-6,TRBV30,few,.,TGTGCCTGGAGTGGGGCCGGGCCCAGGAATTCACCCCTCCACTTT,CAWSGAGPRNSPLHF
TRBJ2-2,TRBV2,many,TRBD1,TGTGCCTCACGATTTTGGAGGACAGGGATCGCGAACACCGGGGAGCTGTTTTTT,CASRFWRTGIANTGELFF
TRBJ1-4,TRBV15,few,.,TGTGCCACCAGCAGAGCGGGGTTAGAAAAACTGTTTTTT,CATSRAGLEKLFF
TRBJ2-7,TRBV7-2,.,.,TGTGCCAGCAGCCCCCGTGGAAGGCCAGGGGGGGGAGAGCAGTACTTC,CASSPRGRPGGGEQYF
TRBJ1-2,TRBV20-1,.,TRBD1,TGCAGTGCGTCGGACAGGGGACTTGGTGGCTACACCTTC,CSASDRGLGGYTF
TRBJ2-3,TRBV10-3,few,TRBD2,TGTGCCATCAGCTTAGGACTAGCGGAGGGCACAGATACGCAGTATTTT,CAISLGLAEGTDTQYF
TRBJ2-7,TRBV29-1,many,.,TGCAGCGCTTCAGGGGGGTCCGACGAGCAGTACTTC,CSASGGSDEQYF
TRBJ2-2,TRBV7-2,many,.,TGTGCCAGCAGCTTAGTTAACGCCGGGGAGCTGTTTTTT,CASSLVNAGELFF
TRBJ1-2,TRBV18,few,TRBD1,TGTGCCAGCTCACCGGGACAGGGGGCTACCTATGGCTACACCTTC,CASSPGQGATYGYTF
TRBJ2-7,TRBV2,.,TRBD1,TGTGCCAGCGTCGGGACAGGCGGGTACGAGCAGTACTTC,CASVGTGGYEQYF
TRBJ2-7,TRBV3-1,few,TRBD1,TGTGCCAGCAGCCAAGGTCGGGACAGGGGGCAGTACTTC,CASSQGRDRGQYF
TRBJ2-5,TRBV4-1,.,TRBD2,TGCGCCAGCAGCCCCTCCGGGGCAGCGGGAGACGGGGAGACCCAGTACTTC,CASSPSGAAGDGETQYF
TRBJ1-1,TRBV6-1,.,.,TGTGCCAGCAGTCCGGGGGTAATTGAAGCTTTCTTT,CASSPGVIEAFF
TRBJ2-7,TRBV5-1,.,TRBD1,TGCGCCAGCAGCGCGACAGGGGTGGGCGAGCAGTACTTC,CASSATGVGEQYF
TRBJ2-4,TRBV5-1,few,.,TGCGCCAGCAGCTTGTCCAGGGTGGACATTCAGTACTTC,CASSLSRVDIQYF
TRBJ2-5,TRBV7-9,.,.,TGTGCCAGCAGCAACCGACCGGCAGGGGACCAGTACTTC,CASSNRPAGDQYF
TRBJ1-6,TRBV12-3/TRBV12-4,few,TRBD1,TGTGCCAGCAGGGACAGGGGGATATCCTATAATTCACCCCTCCACTTT,CASRDRGISYNSPLHF
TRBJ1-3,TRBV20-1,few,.,TGCAGTGCTAGAGGGGCAGGGTACCCTGGAAACACCATATATTTT,CSARGAGYPGNTIYF
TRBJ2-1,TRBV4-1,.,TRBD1,TGCGCCAGCAGCCGACAGGGGGAAAATGAGCAGTTCTTC,CASSRQGENEQFF
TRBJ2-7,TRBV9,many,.,TGTGCCAGCAGCGCGGCCTACGAGCAGTACTTC,CASSAAYEQYF
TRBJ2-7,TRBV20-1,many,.,TGCAGTGCTAGCGATAGAGGGTACGAGCAGTACTTC,CSASDRGYEQYF
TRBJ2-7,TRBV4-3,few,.,TGCGCCAGCAGCCGGGACTGGAGGACTACCTCCGCACGGGCCTACGAGCAGTACTTC,CASSRDWRTTSARAYEQYF